This T cell receptor beta chain was identified in a study of beta chain features in type 1 diabetes. Notes on the study in general: PCR could preferentially amplify shorter templates, alike in patients and controls. Across all four CD4+ subsets, people with type 1 diabetes showed modestly shorter TCRB CDR3s. Cells that show high TCR expression could be over-represented by cDNA sequencing.

The germline gives CDR1 MGHRA, CDR2 YSYEKL. This CDR3 has 16 amino acids. V trimming: 1 base; J trimming: 6 bases; junction bases outside the gene matches: 8. This clone was seen repeatedly, ten times or more. The antigen remains unidentified. Every isolated RNA sample was fully reverse transcribed, so sequencing captured expressed TCRB transcripts. Sequenced by immunoSEQ multiplex PCR; TCRdb stores in-frame clones only, minus some. The sample has 400,000 or so clones, 9.6% seen once. The sequence was collected from a man in his thirties or forties with type 1 diabetes. The specimen sequenced was central memory CD4+ T cells from blood. The chain combines TRBV4-1 with TRBJ2-2, with TRBD1 identical over 7 bases. The CDR3 nucleotides are TGCGCCAGCAGCCAAGGAGGGGGCAATATTGCCGGGGAGCTGTTTTTT. Translation gives CASSQGGGNIAGELFF.